These 28 T cell receptor beta chains originate from one sample sequenced in a study of shared clonotypes between healthy human individuals. Method: immunoSEQ multiplex PCR; TCRdb's copy keeps in-frame clones and lacks some. This sample carries about 750,000 clones, around 92% of them seen once, and the ten largest clones take under 30%. Positively selected for CCR7, the CD45RO-negative cells used as naive CD8 cells excluded terminally differentiated effector memory CD45RA+ cells. Material: naive CD8+ T cells sorted from blood. The receptors were sampled from a man between 25 and 39 years old in good health.

In nucleotides, the CDR3 is TGTGCCACGTCCGGGACAGTCGGAGAAATATATGAAAAACTGTTTTTT. It codes for CATSGTVGEIYEKLFF. This chain connects TRBV28 to TRBJ1-4; TRBD1 matches at 7 bases. The CDR3 is 16 amino acids. The germline gives CDR1 MDHEN, CDR2 SYDVKM. With 10 bases clipped from V and 6 bases from J, the junction kept 17 bases outside the gene matches. Based on the CDR3 plus reference TRBV28 and TRBJ1-4, the full variable domain is DVKVTQSSRYLVKRTGEKVFLECVQDMDHENMFWYRQDPGLGLRLIYFSYDVKMKEKGDIPEGYSVSREKKERFSLILESASTNQTSMYLCATSGTVGEIYEKLFFGSGTQLSVL.

The chain links TRBV15 to TRBJ2-7; no clear D gene. Germline V gives CDR1 LNHNV, CDR2 YYDKDF (reference sequence). The CDR3 is 13 amino acids. V was trimmed by 3 bases and J by 0 bases, leaving 6 bases between them. CDR3 DNA sequence: TGTGCCACCAGCAGCCTTCTCTCCTACGAGCAGTACTTC. Its translation is CATSSLLSYEQYF.

J is TRBJ2-1 and V is TRBV7-2; D remains unclear. CDR1 and CDR2 (germline): SGHTA, FQGNSA. The CDR3 extends over 15 amino acids. The V and J ends lost 6 bases and 3 bases respectively, with 15 bases between them. In DNA, the CDR3 is TGTGCCAGCAGTTACCGGGTCAACGTCTACAATGAGCAGTTCTTC. Its translation is CASSYRVNVYNEQFF.

The CDR3 region is CASSSMRLRTRSSYNEQFF. In DNA, the CDR3 is TGTGCCAGCAGTTCCATGCGACTCCGAACGCGGAGTTCCTACAATGAGCAGTTCTTC. This chain joins TRBV28 and TRBJ2-1; D unresolved. Trimming stripped 4 bases from V and 1 base from J, with 23 bases between. CDR1 is MDHEN, CDR2 SYDVKM, per germline. The CDR3 has 19 residues.

In nucleotides, the CDR3 is TGTGCCAGCAGCCAGGACAGGGGTAAAGCTAGCGGGAGGCCCAATGAGCAGTTCTTC. It encodes CASSQDRGKASGRPNEQFF. The V gene is TRBV7-9, the J gene TRBJ2-1; 11 bases fit TRBD2. Germline loops: CDR1 SEHNR, CDR2 FQNEAQ (reference sequence). V dropped 5 bases and J dropped 6; count of bases not matched to a gene: 18. This CDR3 is 19 amino acids long.

This chain links TRBV7-8 with TRBJ2-1; 10 nucleotides agree with TRBD2. Germline loops: CDR1 SGHVS, CDR2 FQNEAQ. The ends lost 5 bases at V and 9 bases at J; junction bases unmatched: 16. The CDR3 has 17 residues. The CDR3 DNA follows: TGTGCCAGCAGCCTGAAAATTCCGGGACTAGCGTTCATTGAGCAGTTCTTC. Encoded protein: CASSLKIPGLAFIEQFF.

This clone was counted once. The chain links TRBV6-1 to TRBJ2-1; the D is unclear. The ends were cut back, 0 bases at V and 4 bases at J, with 13 bases in the middle. Germline-derived CDR1 and CDR2 are MNHNS and SASEGT. This CDR3 has 16 amino acids. CDR3 in amino acids: CASSEASRSWYNEQFF. The DNA of the CDR3 is TGTGCCAGCAGTGAAGCAAGTCGCTCCTGGTACAATGAGCAGTTCTTC.

V is TRBV7-9 and J is TRBJ2-7; D not certain. CDR1 and CDR2 (germline): SEHNR, FQNEAQ (reference sequence). V gave up 5 bases and J gave up 6 bases, with 14 bases separating them. The length of the CDR3 is 13 residues. CDR3 amino acids: CASSPPGRPEQYF. In DNA form, the CDR3 reads TGTGCCAGCAGCCCCCCCGGCAGGCCCGAGCAGTACTTC.

The rearrangement uses TRBV5-6 and TRBJ2-1, with D possibly TRBD2 on 6 matching bases. CDR1 is SGHDT and CDR2 is YYEEEE in the germline V gene. CDR3 length: 12 residues. Trimming removed 7 bases from V and 7 bases from J, with 12 bases in between. CDR3 residues: CASGSGGNEQFF. CDR3 bases: TGTGCCAGCGGGTCTGGGGGGAATGAGCAGTTCTTC. Complete variable domain (other parts from reference TRBV5-6 and TRBJ2-1): DAGVTQSPTHLIKTRGQQVTLRCSPKSGHDTVSWYQQALGQGPQFIFQYYEEEERQRGNFPDRFSGHQFPNYSSELNVNALLLGDSALYLCASGSGGNEQFFGPGTRLTVL.

This chain joins TRBV7-9 and TRBJ2-3; D unresolved. Deletions cut 6 bases from V and 2 bases from J, with 6 bases between. This CDR3 comprises 12 residues. Germline values: CDR1 SEHNR, CDR2 FQNEAQ (reference sequence). The CDR3 DNA follows: TGTGCCAGCAGGTTTACCACAGATACGCAGTATTTT. It encodes CASRFTTDTQYF.

This chain connects TRBV4-1 to TRBJ2-5; 9 bases match TRBD2. V gave up 3 bases and J gave up 4 bases; unmatched junction bases: 3. This CDR3 comprises 14 residues. Germline V gives CDR1 MGHRA, CDR2 YSYEKL. The CDR3: CASSQLAGVETQYF. The CDR3 DNA reads as TGCGCCAGCAGCCAGTTAGCGGGAGTAGAGACCCAGTACTTC.

The chain is built from TRBV14 and TRBJ2-1; 8 positions match TRBD2. J gave up 15 bases and V 2 bases, and 6 bases lay outside the gene matches. This CDR3 contains 12 residues. Germline V gene sequence: CDR1 SGHDN, CDR2 FVKESK. This CDR3 is CASSQRAGVPFF. The CDR3 nucleotides read TGTGCCAGCAGCCAAAGAGCGGGAGTCCCGTTCTTC. The full variable domain, completed using reference TRBV14 and TRBJ2-1, is EAGVTQFPSHSVIEKGQTVTLRCDPISGHDNLYWYRRVMGKEIKFLLHFVKESKQDESGMPNNRFLAERTGGTYSTLKVQPAELEDSGVYFCASSQRAGVPFFGPGTRLTVL.

This sequence joins TRBV5-1 and TRBJ2-7, with D possibly TRBD1 on 5 matching bases. The CDR3 totals 13 residues. Trimming cost V 4 bases and J 3 bases, with 11 bases left between them. The germline V gene encodes CDR1 SGHRS and CDR2 YFSETQ. CDR3 sequence reads: CASSVNQGYEQYF. The CDR3 nucleotides are TGCGCCAGCAGCGTAAACCAGGGCTACGAGCAGTACTTC.

The chain is built from TRBV9 and TRBJ2-1, with 9 bases aligning to TRBD2. V gave up 3 bases and J gave up 0 bases; unmatched junction bases: 7. The CDR3 has 17 amino acids. Germline CDR1 is SGDLS and CDR2 is YYNGEE. The CDR3 spells CASSGVAGASSYNEQFF. As DNA, the CDR3 is TGTGCCAGCAGCGGGGTAGCGGGAGCGAGCTCCTACAATGAGCAGTTCTTC.

This chain connects TRBV27 to TRBJ2-7; 7 bases are shared with TRBD2. The CDR3 covers 14 residues. Trimming cost V 8 bases and J 0 bases; bases outside gene matches: 7. Germline V gene data show CDR1 as MNHEY and CDR2 as SMNVEV (reference sequence). The CDR3 spells CASGLAGTSYEQYF. The CDR3 DNA is TGTGCCAGCGGCTTAGCGGGTACCTCCTACGAGCAGTACTTC.

The chain employs TRBV9 and TRBJ2-1; the match to TRBD1 covers 7 bases. The CDR3 has 15 residues. The ends lost 0 bases at V and 6 bases at J; junction bases unmatched: 6. Germline CDR1 and CDR2: SGDLS and YYNGEE. Here the CDR3 DNA reads TGTGCCAGCAGCGTAGGACAGGGACGGGGCAATGAGCAGTTCTTC. It is translated as CASSVGQGRGNEQFF.

In DNA, the CDR3 is TGTGCCAGCAGCTTAGAACCGGGATCCACAGATACGCAGTATTTT. As protein: CASSLEPGSTDTQYF. J is TRBJ2-3 and V is TRBV7-2, with D tentatively TRBD2 (5 bases). Trimming cost V 1 base and J 2 bases, with 10 bases left between them. This CDR3 is 15 amino acids long. Germline V gene sequence: CDR1 SGHTA, CDR2 FQGNSA.

J is TRBJ2-7 and V is TRBV5-4, with D perhaps TRBD1 or TRBD2 (5 bases each). The V gene's germline CDR1 is SGHNT and CDR2 YYREEE (reference sequence). V was clipped by 4 bases and J by 2 bases, with 13 bases between them. The CDR3 covers 14 residues. The CDR3 DNA is TGTGCCAGCAGCCCACGGGACGGAACCTACGAGCAGTACTTC. Translating it yields CASSPRDGTYEQYF. The full variable domain, completed using reference TRBV5-4 and TRBJ2-7, is ETGVTQSPTHLIKTRGQQVTLRCSSQSGHNTVSWYQQALGQGPQFIFQYYREEENGRGNFPPRFSGLQFPNYSSELNVNALELDDSALYLCASSPRDGTYEQYFGPGTRLTVT.

The gene calls are TRBV28 and TRBJ1-2, with D unclear. The CDR3 runs 12 residues. From germline, CDR1 is MDHEN and CDR2 SYDVKM. V was cut by 3 bases and J by 6 bases, with 8 bases left in between. CDR3 in amino acids: CASSFFRDGYTF. Written as DNA, the CDR3 is TGTGCCAGCAGTTTTTTCAGAGATGGCTACACCTTC.

The chain links TRBV7-2 to TRBJ2-7; D is unclear. Germline CDR1 is SGHTA and CDR2 is FQGNSA. With 1 base removed from V and 2 bases from J, the gap between germline ends came to 3 bases. CDR3 length equals 12 residues. For the CDR3, the DNA is TGTGCCAGCAGCTTAGTGCCCTACGAGCAGTACTTC. Its protein product is CASSLVPYEQYF.

The rearrangement joins TRBV2 to TRBJ2-5; 12 nucleotides match TRBD2. The trim removed 6 bases at V and 3 bases at J, leaving 23 bases unmatched. CDR1 and CDR2 (germline): SNHLY, FYNNEI. The CDR3 is made up of 21 amino acids. The CDR3 region is CASRIGTENPARTSGEETQYF. In DNA form, the CDR3 reads TGTGCCAGCAGGATCGGGACCGAGAACCCGGCAAGGACTAGCGGGGAAGAGACCCAGTACTTC.

This sequence joins TRBV7-6 and TRBJ2-7; a possible D gene is TRBD1 (6 bases). Germline loops: CDR1 SGHVS, CDR2 FNYEAQ. This CDR3 is built from 18 residues. Trimming cost V 4 bases and J 0 bases, with 22 bases left between them. CDR3 residues: CASSSRWDRDTLSYEQYF. CDR3 nucleotide sequence: TGTGCCAGCAGCTCCCGTTGGGACCGGGACACTCTCTCCTACGAGCAGTACTTC.

This chain joins TRBV7-8 and TRBJ2-1; 7 bases match TRBD1. In germline, CDR1 is SGHVS, CDR2 FQNEAQ. The CDR3 spans 12 residues. Losses at the gene ends were 1 base for V and 12 bases for J; bases not matched to a gene: 3. The CDR3 region is CASSLEWDRQFF. The CDR3 nucleotides are TGTGCCAGCAGCTTAGAATGGGACAGGCAGTTCTTC.

This chain connects TRBV6-5 to TRBJ1-5; 7 positions agree with TRBD1. The V gene's germline CDR1 is MNHEY and CDR2 SVGAGI. This CDR3 has 15 amino acids. V lost 7 bases to trimming and J lost 1 base; unmatched junction nucleotides: 7. This chain's CDR3 is CASNEGAWSNQPQHF. CDR3 coding DNA: TGTGCCAGCAACGAGGGGGCGTGGAGCAATCAGCCCCAGCATTTT.

The rearrangement joins TRBV4-1 to TRBJ1-1; D remains ambiguous. The CDR3 contains 15 residues. Germline assignment: CDR1 MGHRA and CDR2 YSYEKL. Trimming took off 4 bases at V and 3 bases at J, with 15 bases between the two ends. Here the CDR3 DNA reads TGCGCCAGCAGCCTCGGGCCGGGTCCTGACACTGAAGCTTTCTTT. This sequence encodes CASSLGPGPDTEAFF.

This clone has just one count. This CDR3 is also generated by other DNA sequences in the sample. For the CDR3, the DNA is TGCGCCAGCAGCTTGCTAGCGGGAGGGTACAATGAGCAGTTCTTC. This encodes CASSLLAGGYNEQFF. The V gene is TRBV5-1, the J gene TRBJ2-1; 12 nucleotides match TRBD2. Germline CDR1 SGHRS, CDR2 YFSETQ. V was pared by 1 base and J by 4 bases, with 0 bases of the junction left unmatched. The CDR3 totals 15 residues.

This clone has just one count. The gene calls are TRBV28 and TRBJ2-1, with 8 bases that match TRBD2. With V trimmed by 3 bases and J by 5 bases, 9 bases remained unmatched. CDR1 and CDR2 (germline): MDHEN, SYDVKM. This CDR3 has 16 amino acids. This CDR3 is CASSFIGGGPHNEQFF. DNA for the CDR3: TGTGCCAGCAGTTTTATCGGGGGGGGGCCCCACAATGAGCAGTTCTTC.

This chain links TRBV28 with TRBJ2-7, with 14 nucleotides matching TRBD2. Per the germline V gene, CDR1 is MDHEN and CDR2 is SYDVKM. The ends lost 5 bases at V and 5 bases at J; junction bases unmatched: 8. The CDR3 consists of 16 residues. This CDR3 is CASSPGTSGGSHEQYF. The CDR3 DNA follows: TGTGCCAGCAGTCCCGGGACTAGCGGGGGATCCCACGAGCAGTACTTC. The whole variable domain, remainder taken from reference TRBV28 and TRBJ2-7, is DVKVTQSSRYLVKRTGEKVFLECVQDMDHENMFWYRQDPGLGLRLIYFSYDVKMKEKGDIPEGYSVSREKKERFSLILESASTNQTSMYLCASSPGTSGGSHEQYFGPGTRLTVT.